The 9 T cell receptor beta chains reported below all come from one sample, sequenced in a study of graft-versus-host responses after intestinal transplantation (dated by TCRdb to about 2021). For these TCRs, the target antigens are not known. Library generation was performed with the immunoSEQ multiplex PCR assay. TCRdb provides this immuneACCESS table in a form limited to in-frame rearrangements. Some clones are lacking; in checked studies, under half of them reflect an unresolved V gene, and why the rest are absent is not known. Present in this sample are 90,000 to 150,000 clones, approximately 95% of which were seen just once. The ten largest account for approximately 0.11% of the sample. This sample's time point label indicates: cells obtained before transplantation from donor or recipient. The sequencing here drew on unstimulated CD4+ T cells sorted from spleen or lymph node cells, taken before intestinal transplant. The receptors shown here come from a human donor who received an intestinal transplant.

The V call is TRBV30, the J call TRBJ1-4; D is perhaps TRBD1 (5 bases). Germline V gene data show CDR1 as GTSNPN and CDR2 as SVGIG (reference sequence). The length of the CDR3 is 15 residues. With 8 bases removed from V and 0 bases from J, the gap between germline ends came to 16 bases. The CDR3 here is CAGWGAPATNEKLFF. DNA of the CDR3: TGTGCCGGGTGGGGCGCTCCTGCAACTAATGAAAAACTGTTTTTT.

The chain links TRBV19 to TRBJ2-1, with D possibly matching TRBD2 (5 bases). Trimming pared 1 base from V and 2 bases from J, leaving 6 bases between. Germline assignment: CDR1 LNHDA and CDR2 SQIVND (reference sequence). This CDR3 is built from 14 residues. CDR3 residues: CASSIAGTYNEQFF. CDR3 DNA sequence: TGTGCCAGTAGTATAGCGGGAACCTACAATGAGCAGTTCTTC.

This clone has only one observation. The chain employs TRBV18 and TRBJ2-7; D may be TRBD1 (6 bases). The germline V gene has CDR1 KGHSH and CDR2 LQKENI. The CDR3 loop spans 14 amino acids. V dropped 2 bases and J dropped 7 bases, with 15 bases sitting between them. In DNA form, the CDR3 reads TGTGCCAGCTCACCAGCACAGGGCTTGTGGGAGCAGTACTTC. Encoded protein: CASSPAQGLWEQYF.

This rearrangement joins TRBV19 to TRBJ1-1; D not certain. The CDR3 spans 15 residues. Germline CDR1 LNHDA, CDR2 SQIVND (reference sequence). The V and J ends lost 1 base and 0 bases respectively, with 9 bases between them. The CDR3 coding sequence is TGTGCCAGTAGTATAGGTGGGAAGATGAACACTGAAGCTTTCTTT. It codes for CASSIGGKMNTEAFF.

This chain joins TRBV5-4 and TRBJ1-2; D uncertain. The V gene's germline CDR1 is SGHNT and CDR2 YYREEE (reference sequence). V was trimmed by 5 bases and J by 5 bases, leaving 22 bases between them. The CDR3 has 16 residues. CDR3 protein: CASSLIFVHAAYGYTF. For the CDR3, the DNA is TGTGCCAGCAGTTTAATTTTTGTCCATGCTGCGTATGGCTACACCTTC.

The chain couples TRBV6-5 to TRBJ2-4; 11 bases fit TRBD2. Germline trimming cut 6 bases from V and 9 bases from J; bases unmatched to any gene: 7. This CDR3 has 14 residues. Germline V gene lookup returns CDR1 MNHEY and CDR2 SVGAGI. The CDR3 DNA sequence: TGTGCCAGCAGAAAACTAGCGGGAGTGGGCATTCAGTACTTC. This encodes CASRKLAGVGIQYF.

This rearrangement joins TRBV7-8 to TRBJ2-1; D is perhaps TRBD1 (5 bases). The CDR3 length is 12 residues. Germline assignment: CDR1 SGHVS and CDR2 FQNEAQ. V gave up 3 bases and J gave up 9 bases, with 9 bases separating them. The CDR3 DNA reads TGTGCCAGCAGCTTCCAGGGTGGTGAGCAGTTCTTC. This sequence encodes CASSFQGGEQFF.

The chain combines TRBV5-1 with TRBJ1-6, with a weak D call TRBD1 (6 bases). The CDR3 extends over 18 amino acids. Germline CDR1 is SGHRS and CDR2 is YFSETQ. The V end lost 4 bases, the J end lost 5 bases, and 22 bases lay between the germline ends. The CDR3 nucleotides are TGCGCCAGCAGCATCGAATTGGGGGCGGGGGGGCATAATTCACCCCTCCACTTT. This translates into CASSIELGAGGHNSPLHF.

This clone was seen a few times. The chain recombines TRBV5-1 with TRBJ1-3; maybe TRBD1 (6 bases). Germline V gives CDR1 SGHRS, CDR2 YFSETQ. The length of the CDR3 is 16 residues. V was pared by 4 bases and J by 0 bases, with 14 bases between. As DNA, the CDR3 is TGCGCCAGCAGCGCCGGGGGGGCACTCTCTGGAAACACCATATATTTT. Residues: CASSAGGALSGNTIYF.